These 8 T cell receptor beta chains originate from one sample sequenced in a study of OX40 agonist ivuxolimab in advanced cancers. Profiled with immunoSEQ multiplex PCR; TCRdb holds only in-frame clones, not every one. The sample includes tens of thousands of clones, approximately 78% of them seen just once. The specimen was CD4+ or CD8+ T cells sorted from blood, collected in a trial of the OX40 agonist ivuxolimab. These receptors were collected from an adult with an advanced solid tumor such as melanoma, head and neck, liver or kidney cancer.

The rearrangement joins TRBV2 to TRBJ1-2, with D hard to call. Germline-derived CDR1 and CDR2 are SNHLY and FYNNEI. The CDR3 is 14 residues long. V lost 4 bases and J lost 4, with 13 bases in between. CDR3 sequence: CASSGRRMSYGYTF. The DNA for the CDR3 is TGTGCCAGCAGTGGAAGGAGGATGAGCTATGGCTACACCTTC.

The rearrangement uses TRBV11-2 and TRBJ2-2; D is undetermined. Germline lookup yields CDR1 SGHAT and CDR2 FQNNGV. The CDR3 has 15 residues. Trimming pared 3 bases from V and 4 bases from J, leaving 12 bases between. The CDR3 nucleotides are TGTGCCAGCAGCTTCCTAAACCAGCTCACCGGGGAGCTGTTTTTT. It specifies CASSFLNQLTGELFF.

A single count supports this clone. This chain uses TRBV27 with TRBJ2-4; D may match TRBD1 or TRBD2 (5 bases each). V was trimmed by 2 bases and J by 1 base, leaving 6 bases between them. The CDR3 loop spans 14 amino acids. CDR1 and CDR2 (germline): MNHEY, SMNVEV (reference sequence). CDR3 in DNA: TGTGCCAGCAGTTTAGAGGGGGCCAAAAACATTCAGTACTTC. It encodes CASSLEGAKNIQYF.

The chain links TRBV5-1 to TRBJ1-5, with 7 positions matching TRBD1. The V and J ends lost 4 bases and 3 bases, in that order; junction bases with no gene match: 4. The germline CDR1 and CDR2 sequences are SGHRS and YFSETQ. The CDR3 extends over 14 amino acids. The chain's CDR3 is CASSPGTDNQPQHF. The DNA of the CDR3 is TGCGCCAGCAGCCCCGGGACAGACAATCAGCCCCAGCATTTT.

The chain employs TRBV19 and TRBJ1-2; D uncertain. This CDR3 has 16 amino acids. Germline CDR1 LNHDA, CDR2 SQIVND (reference sequence). The V gene lost 6 bases and the J gene lost 4 bases, with 21 bases spanning the gap. In DNA, the CDR3 is TGTGCCAGTAGCGACCCGGAAACGACGAGATTCTATGGCTACACCTTC. Encoded protein: CASSDPETTRFYGYTF.

V gene TRBV27 combines with J gene TRBJ2-3; TRBD1 is a possible D gene (6 bases). The V end lost 1 base, the J end lost 1 base, and 9 bases lay between the germline ends. The germline gives CDR1 MNHEY, CDR2 SMNVEV (reference sequence). The CDR3 totals 15 residues. CDR3 sequence reads: CASSLLRTGTDTQYF. The CDR3 DNA reads TGTGCCAGCAGTTTATTGCGGACAGGCACAGATACGCAGTATTTT.

This chain joins TRBV18 and TRBJ2-7; 15 positions agree with TRBD2. V lost 3 bases, J lost 4 bases, and 4 bases stayed unmatched. CDR1 and CDR2 from the germline V gene are KGHSH and LQKENI. The CDR3 totals 16 residues. The CDR3 DNA sequence: TGTGCCAGCTCACCGGGCGGGACTAGCGGGAGGTACGAGCAGTACTTC. Amino acid sequence: CASSPGGTSGRYEQYF.

The gene calls are TRBV5-1 and TRBJ1-1; D unclear. Germline V gives CDR1 SGHRS, CDR2 YFSETQ. V lost 0 bases and J 1 base, leaving 10 bases between the germline ends. The CDR3 runs 15 residues. The CDR3 protein is CASSLDNPGNTEAFF. The CDR3 DNA reads as TGCGCCAGCAGCTTGGATAACCCCGGGAACACTGAAGCTTTCTTT.